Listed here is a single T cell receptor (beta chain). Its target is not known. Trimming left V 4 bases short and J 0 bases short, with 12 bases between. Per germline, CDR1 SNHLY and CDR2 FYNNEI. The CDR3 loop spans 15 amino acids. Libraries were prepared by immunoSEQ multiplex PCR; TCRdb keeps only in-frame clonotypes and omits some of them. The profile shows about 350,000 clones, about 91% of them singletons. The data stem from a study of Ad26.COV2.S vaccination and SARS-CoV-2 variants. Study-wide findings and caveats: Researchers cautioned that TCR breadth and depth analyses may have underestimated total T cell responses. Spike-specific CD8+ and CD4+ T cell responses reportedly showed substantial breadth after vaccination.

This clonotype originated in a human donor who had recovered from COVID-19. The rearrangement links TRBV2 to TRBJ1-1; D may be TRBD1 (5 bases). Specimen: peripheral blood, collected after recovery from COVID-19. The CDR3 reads CASSADSNMNTEAFF. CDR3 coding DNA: TGTGCCAGCAGTGCCGACAGCAACATGAACACTGAAGCTTTCTTT.